This is a list of T cell receptor beta chains from one sample in a study of PD-1 blockade in classical Hodgkin lymphoma. Profiling relied on immunoSEQ multiplex PCR, and the TCRdb table lists in-frame clones only, not all of them. The sample holds 31,000 or so clones; roughly 80% are singletons and the top ten take about 0.82%. The sequencing used CD4+ T cells from blood, collected before the fourth cycle of nivolumab. Receptor source: a human donor with classical Hodgkin lymphoma. CDR3s include the opening cysteine and the closing phenylalanine or tryptophan. Each record gives: V gene, D gene, J gene, CDR3 protein, CDR3 DNA. D genes are given only for firm matches.

V gene: TRBV2; D gene: TRBD1; J gene: TRBJ2-5; CDR3 protein: CASSGGQGYETQYF; CDR3 DNA: TGTGCCAGCAGTGGGGGACAGGGGTATGAGACCCAGTACTTC
V gene: TRBV7-2; D gene: NA; J gene: TRBJ2-7; CDR3 protein: CASSLGAARVYEQYF; CDR3 DNA: TGTGCCAGCAGCTTAGGGGCTGCCCGTGTTTACGAGCAGTACTTC
V gene: TRBV28; D gene: NA; J gene: TRBJ1-2; CDR3 protein: CASSPLQGTPLYGYTF; CDR3 DNA: TGTGCCAGCAGTCCCCTACAGGGTACTCCTCTCTATGGCTACACCTTC
V gene: TRBV7-2; D gene: NA; J gene: TRBJ2-2; CDR3 protein: CASSLVVRDTGELFF; CDR3 DNA: TGTGCCAGCAGCTTAGTCGTCAGGGACACCGGGGAGCTGTTTTTT
V gene: TRBV29-1; D gene: NA; J gene: TRBJ2-7; CDR3 protein: CSVAEPESSYEQYF; CDR3 DNA: TGCAGCGTGGCCGAACCTGAGAGCTCCTACGAGCAGTACTTC
V gene: TRBV21-1; D gene: NA; J gene: TRBJ2-5; CDR3 protein: CASSMTGDGETQYF; CDR3 DNA: TGTGCCAGCAGCATGACAGGGGATGGAGAGACCCAGTACTTC
V gene: TRBV7-2; D gene: NA; J gene: TRBJ1-5; CDR3 protein: CASSTYSGPQHF; CDR3 DNA: TGTGCCAGCAGCACTTACTCAGGGCCCCAGCATTTT
V gene: TRBV11-2; D gene: TRBD2; J gene: TRBJ2-1; CDR3 protein: CASSSGLISYNEQFF; CDR3 DNA: TGTGCCAGCAGTTCGGGACTAATCTCCTACAATGAGCAGTTCTTC
V gene: TRBV19; D gene: NA; J gene: TRBJ2-7; CDR3 protein: CASKVGGPSYEQYF; CDR3 DNA: TGTGCCAGTAAGGTAGGGGGGCCCTCCTACGAGCAGTACTTC
V gene: TRBV9; D gene: TRBD2; J gene: TRBJ2-5; CDR3 protein: CASSVQTSGQETQYF; CDR3 DNA: TGTGCCAGCAGCGTACAGACTAGCGGACAAGAGACCCAGTACTTC